Below, one T cell receptor (beta chain) is given with its context. As yet, its antigen is unknown. PCR was performed using 60 Vbeta and 13 Jbeta primers. Profiling relied on immunoSEQ multiplex PCR, and the TCRdb table lists in-frame clones only, not all of them. The sample holds some 110,000 clones, under 80% seen once. This record comes from a study of cytomegalovirus exposure and HLA in healthy donors. Whole-study results and caveats: Cytomegalovirus-associated TCR beta chains were listed, numbering 150 to 200. Later analysis identified a missense DCLRE1C variant that was linked to TCR beta V- and J-gene trimming. HLA alleles were associated with 18,000 or so TCR beta sequences in a later analysis at 0.05 false discovery rate. Most TCR beta V segments were productive about 90% or about 30% of the time in an earlier analysis.

Germline loops: CDR1 SGHAT, CDR2 FQNNGV. The CDR3 totals 14 residues. The germline V and J ends were trimmed by 1 base and 11 bases, with 17 bases remaining between them. Specimen: PBMCs. V gene TRBV11-2 combines with J gene TRBJ1-1; no clear D gene. The receptor comes from a woman in her fifties or sixties in good health and CMV-seropositive. CDR3 DNA sequence: TGTGCCAGCAGCTTAGCCCGTGATTACCTGGAGGCTTTCTTT. Encoded protein: CASSLARDYLEAFF. The whole variable domain, remainder taken from reference TRBV11-2 and TRBJ1-1, is EAGVAQSPRYKIIEKRQSVAFWCNPISGHATLYWYQQILGQGPKLLIQFQNNGVVDDSQLPKDRFSAERLKGVDSTLKIQPAKLEDSAVYLCASSLARDYLEAFFGQGTRLTVV.